This T cell receptor (beta chain) was sequenced for a study of shared clonotypes between healthy human individuals (dated by TCRdb to about 2020). For the study in its entirety: The cohort comprised a couple of women and a few men aged 18 to 49 years. To estimate repertoire size and how much clonotypes are shared between individuals, the study performed deep sequencing of blood TCR repertoires from five healthy adults. Per donor, three plates each were used for CD4 naive and CD4 memory, two for CD8 naive, and one for CD8 memory. Between about 0.85 and 10 billion PBMCs per donor were obtained by leukapheresis. To increase sequencing depth and limit assay-specific biases, different laboratories used diverse techniques to prepare libraries and sequence TCR repertoires.

What the work shows at the level of the full study, not this receptor alone: Across a few donors, 5% to 6% of naive CD4, roughly 3.5% of naive CD8, around 2.1% of memory CD4, and roughly 0.41% of memory CD8 clonotypes were shared. Based on pairwise subsampling, the degree of clonotype sharing among donors was expected to be affected by sequencing depth. Compared with non-shared clonotypes, the clonotypes found in all four sorted-subset donors had higher generation probabilities. Larger estimated clonotype richness was generally found for naive subsets than for memory subsets. Incomplete sequencing was indicated by rarefaction of sorted-subset datasets, despite the large sequencing depth. Sampling was restricted to blood, and TCR repertoires in tissue are likely to differ from TCR repertoires in blood. Because the study included a small number of donors, the genetic and exposure-history diversity represented was limited.

TCR CDR3 regions were amplified from genomic DNA by multiplex PCR using the deep immunoSEQ assay. Extracted genomic DNA from each cell subset was distributed evenly across all wells of several immunoSEQ 96-well plates, and each plate was treated as a replicate. For sorted subsets, roughly 0.2 ug genomic DNA, equal to about 30,000 T cell genomes, was loaded into each replicate PCR. Purified libraries were quantified with a Qubit 3.0 fluorometer, sized on a Bioanalyzer 2100, and re-quantified with the KAPA Library Quantification kit. A separate single-read 150-cycle Illumina NextSeq 550 flow cell was used to sequence each immunoSEQ 96-well plate. The paper's processing steps were these. The immunoSEQ output contained only junctional sequences without quality scores, so filtering could not match that applied to full-length reads. To assign V/J genes and CDR3, sequences were annotated against IMGT germline references using PyIR, a Python wrapper for IgBLAST v1.9. Reads were removed for weak V/J assignments (E-value above 1e-6), missing CDR3, stop codons, out-of-frame junctions, or ambiguous translated residues. V3J clonotypes were defined as sequences sharing an identical inferred V gene, J gene, and CDR3 amino acid sequence. To compute the percentage overlap between repertoires, the number of shared unique clonotypes was divided by the size of the smaller repertoire. Richness of each repertoire was evaluated using RTK rarefaction, the Chao1 estimator, and Recon v2.1 estimates of unobserved clonotypes. Generation probabilities were computed with OLGA for all TCRbeta clonotypes obtained by the gDNA method from a few donors. TCRdb re-hosts the immuneACCESS table, in-frame sequences only. Its copies lack some clones; in the studies checked, an unresolved V gene accounts for under half of them, and the cause for the rest is not known. The V and J calls and clone size were taken over from that table, and D and trimming were inferred from the DNA. The sample table lists just over 2,000,000 clones, roughly 96% of them with a count of one. Jointly, the top ten make up roughly 0.13% of the sample.

Donors were healthy HIV-negative adults with no recently reported acute infections or vaccinations. All donors were Caucasian adults living in Nashville, Tennessee, USA. CD4+ T cells were enriched by magnetic negative selection, after which naive cells were positively selected on CD45RA and the negative fraction was taken as the memory subset. After blood collection by leukapheresis, PBMCs were isolated using Ficoll-Histopaque density gradient centrifugation and then cryopreserved in the vapor phase of liquid nitrogen. Analytical flow cytometry was used to check the purity and quantity of each magnetically sorted T cell population. From each sorted fraction, genomic DNA was isolated and quantified by UV absorbance on a Nanodrop 2000c. As for this clone: Its antigen target is currently unknown. Nothing much larger sits one base from this clone, and base qualities are not available.

From the cysteine up to the phenylalanine, the CDR3 has a length of 11 residues. Only the CDR3 DNA is retained, 33 bases long and in frame from the first base. Looking up the germline V gene yields CDR1 MNHNS and CDR2 SASEGT. Trimming at the junction amounts to 9 bases on V and 3 bases on J, and the germline ends lie 8 bases apart. The V and J segments used are TRBV6-1 and TRBJ1-2, with TRBD1 tentatively as D gene (5 bases match). Sequenced input: naive CD4+ T cells sorted from blood. The cell subset or site label here, explained by the study, means: CD45RA+ positively selected. This TCR was sampled from a man aged 18-30 years in good health. CDR3 sequence: CASRGDYGYTF. The sequenced DNA: TGTGCCAGTAGGGGTGACTATGGCTACACCTTC.